This is a list of T cell receptor beta chains from one sample in a study of T cell responses to AZD1222 COVID-19 vaccine. The method was immunoSEQ multiplex PCR; TCRdb's version includes in-frame clones alone and lacks a portion of them. Among some 130,000 clones listed, just over 90% were seen once. Sample: peripheral blood, taken on day 0 of AZD1222 vaccination. The receptors come from an adult in good health. Both conserved end residues are trimmed from each CDR3.

v_call | cdr3_aa
TRBV5-1 | ASSLEVGQGHYGYT
TRBV27 | ASSLFGGAGGYT
TRBV10-3 | AIRAEARETQY
TRBV4-1 | ASSQNTPTDTQY
TRBV7-2 | ASSLRQGGIGEKLF
TRBV3-1/TRBV3-2 | ASSPQDRGSAF
TRBV28 | ASRSGSKYNEQF
TRBV6-1 | ASSDNRGRGELF
TRBV7-3 | ASSLTPGVDTQY
TRBV5-1 | ASSLGLGAGGSYNEQF
TRBV9 | ASSVGLGQGISEAF
TRBV11-2 | ASSPPFVTNEKLF
TRBV28 | ASGRDRGLYEQY
TRBV7-8 | ASTPYPNQPQH
TRBV28 | ASSYGTEEYGYT